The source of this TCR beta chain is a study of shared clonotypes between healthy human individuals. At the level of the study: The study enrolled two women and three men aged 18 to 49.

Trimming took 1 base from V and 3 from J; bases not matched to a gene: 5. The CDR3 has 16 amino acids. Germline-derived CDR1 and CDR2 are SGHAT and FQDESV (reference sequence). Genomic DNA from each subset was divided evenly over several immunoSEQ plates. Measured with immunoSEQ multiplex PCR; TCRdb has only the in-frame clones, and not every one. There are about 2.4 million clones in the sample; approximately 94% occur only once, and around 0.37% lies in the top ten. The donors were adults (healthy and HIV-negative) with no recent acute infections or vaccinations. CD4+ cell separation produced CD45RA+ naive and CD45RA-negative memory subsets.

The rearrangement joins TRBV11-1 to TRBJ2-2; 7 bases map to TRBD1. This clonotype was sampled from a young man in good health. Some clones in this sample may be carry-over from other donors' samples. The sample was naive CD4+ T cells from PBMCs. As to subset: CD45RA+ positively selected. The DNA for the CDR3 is TGTGCCAGCAGCTTAGAAGGGGGCTCGTACACCGGGGAGCTGTTTTTT. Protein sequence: CASSLEGGSYTGELFF.